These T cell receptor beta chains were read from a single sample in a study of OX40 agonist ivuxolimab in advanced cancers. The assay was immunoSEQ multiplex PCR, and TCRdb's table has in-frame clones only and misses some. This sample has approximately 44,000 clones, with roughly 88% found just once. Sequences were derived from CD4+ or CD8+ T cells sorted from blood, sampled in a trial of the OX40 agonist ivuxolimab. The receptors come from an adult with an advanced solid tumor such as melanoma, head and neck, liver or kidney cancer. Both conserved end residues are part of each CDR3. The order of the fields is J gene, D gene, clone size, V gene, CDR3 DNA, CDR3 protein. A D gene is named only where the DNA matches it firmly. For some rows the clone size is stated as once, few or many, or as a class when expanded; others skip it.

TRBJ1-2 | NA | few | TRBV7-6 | TGTGCCAGCAGCTTAGACGGGGATGGCTACACCTTC | CASSLDGDGYTF
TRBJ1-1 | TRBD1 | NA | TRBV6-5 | TGTGCCAGCAGTTACGGACAGGGGGCCATTGAAGCTTTCTTT | CASSYGQGAIEAFF
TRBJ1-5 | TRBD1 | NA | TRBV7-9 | TGTGCCAGCAGCCCAGGGGGCGCCCAGCCCCAGCATTTT | CASSPGGAQPQHF
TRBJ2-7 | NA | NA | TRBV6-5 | TGTGCCAGCTACGAGCAGTACTTC | CASYEQYF
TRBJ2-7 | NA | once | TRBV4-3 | TGCGCCAGCAGCCGCGACCCGGCGGAGGGGTACGAGCAGTACTTC | CASSRDPAEGYEQYF
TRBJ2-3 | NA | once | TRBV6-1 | TGTGCCAGCAGTGAAGGTGGGAGATCCTCAGATACGCAGTATTTT | CASSEGGRSSDTQYF
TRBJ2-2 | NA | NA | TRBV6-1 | TGTGCCAGCAAGATGCTCCAGGAGGGGGCCGGGGAGCTGTTTTTT | CASKMLQEGAGELFF
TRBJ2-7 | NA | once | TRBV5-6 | TGTGCCAGCAGCGATACAGGCTACGAGCAGTACTTC | CASSDTGYEQYF
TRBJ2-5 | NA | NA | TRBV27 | TGTGCCAGCAGTTTAGGGGGAGGTCAAGAGACCCAGTACTTC | CASSLGGGQETQYF
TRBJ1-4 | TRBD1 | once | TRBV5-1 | TGCGCCAGCAGCTTGAAACAGGGGGGTAATGAAAAACTGTTTTTT | CASSLKQGGNEKLFF
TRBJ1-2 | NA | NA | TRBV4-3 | TGCGCCAGCAGCCAAGATATGGCACAGCGCTATGGCTACACCTTC | CASSQDMAQRYGYTF
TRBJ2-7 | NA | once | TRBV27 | TGTGCCAGCAGTTTGGGGGAGAGCTCCTACGAGCAGTACTTC | CASSLGESSYEQYF
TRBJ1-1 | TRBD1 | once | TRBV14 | TGTGCCAGCAGCCAAGTGGCAGGGGGAAGTACTGAAGCTTTCTTT | CASSQVAGGSTEAFF
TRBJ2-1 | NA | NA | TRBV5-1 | TGCGCCAGCAGCTTGGATGGGACCTACAATGAGCAGTTCTTC | CASSLDGTYNEQFF
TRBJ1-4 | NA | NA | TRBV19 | TGTGCCAGTAGTATCCGGAGTGAAAAACTGTTTTTT | CASSIRSEKLFF
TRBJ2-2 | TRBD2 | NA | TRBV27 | TGTGCCAGCAGTTCCAAATCCGGGACTATGAACACCGGGGAGCTGTTTTTT | CASSSKSGTMNTGELFF
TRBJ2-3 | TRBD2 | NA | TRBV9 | TGTGCCAGCAGCGTAGGCCGGCGGGGGAGTTCTAGCACAGATACGCAGTATTTT | CASSVGRRGSSSTDTQYF
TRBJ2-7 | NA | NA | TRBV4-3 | TGCGCCAGCAGCCAGAATGTCGGGCCCCTCGGGCAGTACTTC | CASSQNVGPLGQYF
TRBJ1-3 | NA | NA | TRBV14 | TGTGCCAGCAGCCAAAGGTGGGGGGCTGCTGGAAACACCATATATTTT | CASSQRWGAAGNTIYF
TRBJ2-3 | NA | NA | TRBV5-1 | TGCGCCAGCAGCTTATCGGGCAGCACAGATACGCAGTATTTT | CASSLSGSTDTQYF
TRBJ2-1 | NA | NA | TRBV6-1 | TGTGCCAGCAGTGAAGAGGGTTATGAGCAGTTCTTC | CASSEEGYEQFF
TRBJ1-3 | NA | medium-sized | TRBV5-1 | TGCGCCAGCAGCTTGGCCGTGGGGGGCGGACACACCATATATTTT | CASSLAVGGGHTIYF
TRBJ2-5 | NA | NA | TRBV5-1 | TGCGCCAGCTCAAACCTACAGGTCGAGACCCAGTACTTC | CASSNLQVETQYF